The present TCR beta chain was sequenced within a study of cytomegalovirus exposure and HLA in healthy donors. This clone was seen just once. Primers for the PCR totalled 60 Vbeta and 13 Jbeta. This table comes from immunoSEQ multiplex PCR, and its TCRdb copy is limited to in-frame clones, with some not included. The data show some 190,000 clones, approximately 80% seen once. Sequences were obtained from PBMCs. The sequence came from a boy younger than 10 in good health and CMV-seronegative.

The CDR3 loop is CSVLYRSQETQYF. The CDR3 DNA is TGCAGCGTTCTTTACAGATCCCAAGAGACCCAGTACTTC. The rearrangement uses TRBV29-1 and TRBJ2-5, with unresolved D. The germline V gene encodes CDR1 SQVTM and CDR2 ANQGSEA. V lost 5 bases to trimming and J lost 1 base, with 11 bases between them. This CDR3 comprises 13 residues.